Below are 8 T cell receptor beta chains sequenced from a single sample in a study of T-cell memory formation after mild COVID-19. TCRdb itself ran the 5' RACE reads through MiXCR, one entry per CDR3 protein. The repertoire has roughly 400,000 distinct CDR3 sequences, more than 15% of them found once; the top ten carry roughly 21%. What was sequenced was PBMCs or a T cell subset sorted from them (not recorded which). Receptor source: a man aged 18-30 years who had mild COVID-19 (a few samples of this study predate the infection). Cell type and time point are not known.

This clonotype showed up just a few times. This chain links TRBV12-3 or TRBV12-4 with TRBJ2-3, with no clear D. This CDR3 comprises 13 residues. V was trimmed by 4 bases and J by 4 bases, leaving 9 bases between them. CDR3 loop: CASSSLEADTQYF. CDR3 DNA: TGTGCCAGCAGTTCCCTAGAGGCAGATACGCAGTATTTT.

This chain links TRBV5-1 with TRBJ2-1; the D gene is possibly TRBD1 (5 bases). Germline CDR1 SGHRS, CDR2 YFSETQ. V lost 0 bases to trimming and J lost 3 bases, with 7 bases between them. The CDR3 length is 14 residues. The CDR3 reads CASSLVDSYNEQFF. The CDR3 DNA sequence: TGCGCCAGCAGCTTGGTTGACAGCTACAATGAGCAGTTCTTC. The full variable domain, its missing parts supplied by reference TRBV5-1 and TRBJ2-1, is KAGVTQTPRYLIKTRGQQVTLSCSPISGHRSVSWYQQTPGQGLQFLFEYFSETQRNKGNFPGRFSGRQFSNSRSEMNVSTLELGDSALYLCASSLVDSYNEQFFGPGTRLTVL.

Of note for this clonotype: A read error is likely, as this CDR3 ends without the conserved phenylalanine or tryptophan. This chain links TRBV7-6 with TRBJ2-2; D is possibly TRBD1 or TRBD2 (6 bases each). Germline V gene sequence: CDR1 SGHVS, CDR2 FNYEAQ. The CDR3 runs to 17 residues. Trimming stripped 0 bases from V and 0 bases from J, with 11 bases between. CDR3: CASSLAWGAANTGELFS. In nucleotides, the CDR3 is TGTGCCAGCAGCTTAGCCTGGGGGGCCGCGAACACCGGGGAGCTGTTTTCT.

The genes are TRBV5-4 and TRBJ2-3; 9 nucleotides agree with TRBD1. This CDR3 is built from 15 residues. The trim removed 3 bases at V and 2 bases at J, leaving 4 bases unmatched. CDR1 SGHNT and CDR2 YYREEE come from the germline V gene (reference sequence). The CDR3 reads CASSSGQGHTDTQYF. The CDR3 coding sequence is TGTGCCAGCAGCTCGGGACAGGGCCACACAGATACGCAGTATTTT.

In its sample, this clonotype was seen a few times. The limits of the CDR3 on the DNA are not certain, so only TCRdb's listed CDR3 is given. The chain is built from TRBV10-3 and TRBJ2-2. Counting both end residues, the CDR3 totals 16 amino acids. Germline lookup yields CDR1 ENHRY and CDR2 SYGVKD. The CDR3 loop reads CAISEDGHFGNGELFF.

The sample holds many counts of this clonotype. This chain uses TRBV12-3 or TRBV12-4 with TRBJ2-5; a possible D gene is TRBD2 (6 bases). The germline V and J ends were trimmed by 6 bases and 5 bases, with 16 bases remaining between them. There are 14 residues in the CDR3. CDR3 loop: CASSLEGGLETQYF. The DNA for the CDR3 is TGTGCCAGCAGCTTGGAGGGTGGGTTGGAGACCCAGTACTTC.

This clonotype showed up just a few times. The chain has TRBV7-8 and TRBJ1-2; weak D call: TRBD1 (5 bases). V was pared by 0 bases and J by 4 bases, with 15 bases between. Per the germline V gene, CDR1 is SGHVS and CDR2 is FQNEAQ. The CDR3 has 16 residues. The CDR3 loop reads CASSLARGQGSYGYTF. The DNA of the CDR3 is TGTGCCAGCAGCTTAGCGCGCGGGCAGGGCAGCTATGGCTACACCTTC. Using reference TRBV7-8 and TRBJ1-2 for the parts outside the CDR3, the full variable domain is GAGVSQSPRYKVAKRGQDVALRCDPISGHVSLFWYQQALGQGPEFLTYFQNEAQLDKSGLPSDRFFAERPEGSVSTLKIQRTQQEDSAVYLCASSLARGQGSYGYTFGSGTRLTVV.

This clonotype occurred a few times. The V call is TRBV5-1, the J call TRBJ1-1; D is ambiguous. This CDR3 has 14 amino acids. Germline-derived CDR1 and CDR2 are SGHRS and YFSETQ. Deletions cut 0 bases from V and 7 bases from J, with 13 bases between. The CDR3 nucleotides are TGCGCCAGCAGCTTGGAGGGAGTTAAGGATGAAGCTTTCTTT. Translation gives CASSLEGVKDEAFF.